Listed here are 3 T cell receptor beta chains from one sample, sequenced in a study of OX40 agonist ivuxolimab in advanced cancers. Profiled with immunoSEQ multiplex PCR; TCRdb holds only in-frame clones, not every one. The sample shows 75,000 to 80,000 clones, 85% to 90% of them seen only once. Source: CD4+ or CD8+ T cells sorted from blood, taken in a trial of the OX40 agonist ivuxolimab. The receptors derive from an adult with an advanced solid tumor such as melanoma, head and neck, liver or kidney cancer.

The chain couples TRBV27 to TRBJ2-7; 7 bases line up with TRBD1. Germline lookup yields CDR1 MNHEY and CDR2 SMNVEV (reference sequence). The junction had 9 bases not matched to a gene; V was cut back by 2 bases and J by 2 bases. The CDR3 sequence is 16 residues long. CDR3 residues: CASSLISGTATYEQYF. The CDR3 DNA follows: TGTGCCAGCAGTTTAATTTCCGGGACAGCGACCTACGAGCAGTACTTC.

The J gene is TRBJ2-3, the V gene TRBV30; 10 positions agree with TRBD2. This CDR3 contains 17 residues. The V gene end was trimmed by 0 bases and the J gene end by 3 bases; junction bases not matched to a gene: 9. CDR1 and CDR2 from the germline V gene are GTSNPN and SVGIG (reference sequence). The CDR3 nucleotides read TGTGCCTGGAGTGTAGAGCGGGGGGGCCTGGGGACAGATACGCAGTATTTT. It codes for CAWSVERGGLGTDTQYF.

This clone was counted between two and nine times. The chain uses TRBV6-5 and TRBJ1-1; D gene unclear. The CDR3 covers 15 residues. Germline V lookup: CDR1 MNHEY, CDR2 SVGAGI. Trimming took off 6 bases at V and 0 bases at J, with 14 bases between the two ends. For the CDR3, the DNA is TGTGCCAGCAGCCCCGCCCAGTTCATGAACACTGAAGCTTTCTTT. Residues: CASSPAQFMNTEAFF.